This T cell receptor (beta chain) comes out of a study of blood T cell repertoires in COVID-19. Study-level information: Whether acute or convalescent, the COVID-19 samples came from the United States, Italy and Spain.

Some clones are missing from TCRdb's copy, which holds only in-frame ones; the method was immunoSEQ multiplex PCR. The sample yields about 170,000 clones, 85% to 95% seen once. Germline CDR1 is LNHDA and CDR2 is SQIVND (reference sequence). Trimming took 2 bases from V and 1 from J; bases not matched to a gene: 4. The CDR3 length is 15 residues. This clonotype was obtained from a woman aged 50 to 65 with acute or convalescent COVID-19. The chain carries TRBV19 and TRBJ2-5; the match to TRBD2 covers 7 bases. Sequenced: peripheral blood. CDR3 residues: CASSIISSGQETQYF. The CDR3 nucleotides are TGTGCCAGTAGTATAATTTCTAGCGGCCAAGAGACCCAGTACTTC.